The 24 T cell receptor beta chains in this list originate from one sample, sequenced in a study of blood T cell repertoires in COVID-19. Data came from immunoSEQ multiplex PCR; TCRdb stores just in-frame clones and leaves some out. The sample includes roughly 38,000 clones, approximately 78% of them seen just once. Sequenced: peripheral blood. These TCRs come from a man in his sixties in a cohort sampled during active COVID-19.

The chain employs TRBV9 and TRBJ2-7, with TRBD2 identical over 10 bases. The germline CDR1 and CDR2 sequences are SGDLS and YYNGEE. The CDR3 is 15 amino acids. V shed 4 bases and J 7 bases; nucleotides not matched to a gene: 11. The CDR3 spells CASSSYSGRSREQYF. The CDR3 nucleotides read TGTGCCAGCAGCTCCTATAGCGGGAGGAGCCGGGAGCAGTACTTC.

V is TRBV4-3 and J is TRBJ2-1; the match to TRBD2 covers 9 bases. The CDR3 is 16 amino acids. Per germline, CDR1 LGHNA and CDR2 YSLEER. After removal of 4 bases from V and 4 bases from J, the junction contained 8 bases not matched to a gene. The CDR3 coding sequence is TGCGCCAGCAGCCCCTTGGTAGCGGGGGAGTACAATGAGCAGTTCTTC. It translates to CASSPLVAGEYNEQFF.

The chain links TRBV12-5 to TRBJ2-1; 11 nucleotides match TRBD2. V gave up 6 bases and J gave up 5 bases; unmatched junction bases: 9. This CDR3 comprises 16 residues. The germline V gene encodes CDR1 LGHNT and CDR2 FRNRAP. The CDR3 DNA reads TGTGCTAGTGGCGCGACTAGCGGGGAGAGAAACAATGAGCAGTTCTTC. Protein: CASGATSGERNNEQFF.

The chain has TRBV10-3 and TRBJ2-2; unclear D gene. CDR1 and CDR2 (germline): ENHRY, SYGVKD. CDR3 length: 13 residues. The germline V and J ends were trimmed by 4 bases and 4 bases, with 7 bases remaining between them. CDR3: CAISVDTTGELFF. The DNA for the CDR3 is TGTGCCATCAGTGTAGACACCACCGGGGAGCTGTTTTTT.

This chain joins TRBV9 and TRBJ1-6; D uncertain. CDR1 and CDR2 from the germline V gene are SGDLS and YYNGEE. V was trimmed by 4 bases and J by 6 bases, leaving 11 bases between them. This CDR3 comprises 14 residues. The chain's CDR3 is CASSSRVGNSPLHF. The CDR3, as DNA: TGTGCCAGCAGCTCCCGAGTTGGTAATTCACCCCTCCACTTT. The full variable domain, its missing parts supplied by reference TRBV9 and TRBJ1-6, is DSGVTQTPKHLITATGQRVTLRCSPRSGDLSVYWYQQSLDQGLQFLIQYYNGEERAKGNILERFSAQQFPDLHSELNLSSLELGDSALYFCASSSRVGNSPLHFGNGTRLTVT.

This clone was found once. This chain uses TRBV5-1 with TRBJ2-7; 8 bases are a match to TRBD1. The CDR3 contains 14 residues. Trimming at V came to 4 bases and at J to 4 bases, leaving 7 bases not matched to a gene. CDR1 and CDR2 from the germline V gene are SGHRS and YFSETQ. The CDR3: CASSGRGQLYEQYF. The CDR3 DNA reads as TGCGCCAGCAGCGGCAGGGGGCAGTTGTACGAGCAGTACTTC.

This chain links TRBV7-2 with TRBJ2-7, with D possibly matching TRBD1 (6 bases). Germline V lookup: CDR1 SGHTA, CDR2 FQGNSA. The V end lost 1 base, the J end lost 4 bases, and 11 bases lay between the germline ends. The CDR3 is made up of 14 amino acids. Here the CDR3 DNA reads TGTGCCAGCAGCTTAGAAGCAGGGGAGTACGAGCAGTACTTC. Its protein is CASSLEAGEYEQYF.

The chain uses TRBV14 and TRBJ1-2; 7 nucleotides line up with TRBD1. The ends lost 1 base at V and 2 bases at J; junction bases unmatched: 7. This CDR3 has 16 amino acids. Germline assignment: CDR1 SGHDN and CDR2 FVKESK. The CDR3 DNA is TGTGCCAGCAGCCAAGCCAGGGGGAGTCCCAACTATGGCTACACCTTC. This gives the protein CASSQARGSPNYGYTF.

The chain recombines TRBV4-3 with TRBJ2-4; D unresolved. V was trimmed by 0 bases and J by 0 bases, leaving 9 bases between them. The CDR3 covers 16 residues. The germline V gene encodes CDR1 LGHNA and CDR2 YSLEER. The CDR3 nucleotides are TGCGCCAGCAGCCAAGACAGGTCCCTAGCCAAAAACATTCAGTACTTC. Amino acid sequence: CASSQDRSLAKNIQYF.

The V and J genes are TRBV7-2 and TRBJ1-1, with D hard to call. Germline-derived CDR1 and CDR2 are SGHTA and FQGNSA. Trimming removed 1 base at V and 11 bases at J, with 8 bases between. This CDR3 comprises 11 residues. CDR3 in amino acids: CASSLGGRAFF. As DNA, the CDR3 is TGTGCCAGCAGCTTAGGTGGGAGGGCTTTCTTT. The entire variable domain, with the rest obtained from reference TRBV7-2 and TRBJ1-1, is as follows: GAGVSQSPSNKVTEKGKDVELRCDPISGHTALYWYRQSLGQGLEFLIYFQGNSAPDKSGLPSDRFSAERTGGSVSTLTIQRTQQEDSAVYLCASSLGGRAFFGQGTRLTVV.

V gene TRBV5-5 combines with J gene TRBJ2-7; TRBD1 aligns across 11 bases. Per the germline V gene, CDR1 is SGHKS and CDR2 is YYEKEE (reference sequence). The trim removed 2 bases at V and 5 bases at J, leaving 12 bases unmatched. The CDR3 is made up of 17 amino acids. Written as DNA, the CDR3 is TGTGCCAGCAGCTTCGGACAGGGGGCATCACAAGCAAACGAGCAGTACTTC. Translated, it gives CASSFGQGASQANEQYF.

Only one count was recorded for this clone. CDR3 in amino acids: CASSFSRQTPDTQYF. DNA for the CDR3: TGTGCCAGCAGCTTCTCCCGACAGACTCCAGATACGCAGTATTTT. The genes are TRBV7-2 and TRBJ2-3; the D gene is possibly TRBD1 (5 bases). There are 15 residues in the CDR3. The V gene's germline CDR1 is SGHTA and CDR2 FQGNSA. V was clipped by 3 bases and J by 4 bases, with 14 bases between them.

This clone was seen a single time. The gene calls are TRBV7-2 and TRBJ2-1; 8 bases match TRBD2. With V trimmed by 5 bases and J by 0 bases, 6 bases remained unmatched. The CDR3 totals 16 residues. The germline CDR1 and CDR2 sequences are SGHTA and FQGNSA. Here the CDR3 DNA reads TGTGCCAGCAGCCCGACCGGGACTAGCTCCTACAATGAGCAGTTCTTC. The encoded protein is CASSPTGTSSYNEQFF.

The CDR3 sequence is CASSESQLSYEQYF. The DNA for the CDR3 is TGCGCCAGCAGTGAGTCACAGCTTTCCTACGAGCAGTACTTC. J is TRBJ2-7 and V is TRBV10-1, with D uncertain. V was shortened by 0 bases and J by 1 base, with 7 bases between the two germline ends. Germline V gives CDR1 WNHNN, CDR2 SYGVQD (reference sequence). The CDR3 loop spans 14 amino acids.

CDR3 protein: CASSIGANRVNEQFF. Here the CDR3 DNA reads TGTGCCAGTAGTATAGGCGCCAACAGAGTCAATGAGCAGTTCTTC. The chain links TRBV19 to TRBJ2-1, with no clear D. This CDR3 comprises 15 residues. Between the trimmed V and J ends, which lost 1 base and 6 bases, there was a span of 13 bases. Germline V gene sequence: CDR1 LNHDA, CDR2 SQIVND (reference sequence).

This clone was counted between two and nine times. The gene calls are TRBV5-4 and TRBJ2-2; D call uncertain. The CDR3 contains 13 residues. Trimming shortened V by 4 bases and J by 6 bases, and 10 bases separated the two germline ends. Germline CDR1 and CDR2: SGHNT and YYREEE (reference sequence). As DNA, the CDR3 is TGTGCCAGCAGCCTCGGGTATCCCGGGGAGCTGTTTTTT. Amino acid sequence: CASSLGYPGELFF.

This clone was seen a single time. The V gene is TRBV12-5, the J gene TRBJ1-1; D unclear. The germline V gene encodes CDR1 LGHNT and CDR2 FRNRAP. The V end was cut by 5 bases, the J end by 0 bases, with 7 bases between. CDR3 length: 13 amino acids. The CDR3 spells CASGPRMNTEAFF. The CDR3 DNA is TGTGCTAGTGGTCCGCGGATGAACACTGAAGCTTTCTTT.

J is TRBJ2-2 and V is TRBV19; the D is unclear. V was clipped by 3 bases and J by 8 bases, with 13 bases between them. This CDR3 has 14 residues. CDR1 and CDR2 from the germline V gene are LNHDA and SQIVND (reference sequence). CDR3 residues: CASSIDPRLGELFF. The CDR3 DNA sequence: TGTGCCAGTAGTATCGACCCCCGACTGGGGGAGCTGTTTTTT.

The chain recombines TRBV28 with TRBJ1-1; 8 bases are shared with TRBD1. The CDR3 runs to 10 residues. The germline CDR1 and CDR2 sequences are MDHEN and SYDVKM. V lost 6 bases, J lost 14 bases, and 5 bases stayed unmatched. In DNA form, the CDR3 reads TGTGCCAGCAGGGACAGGGTGAGCTTCTTT. Translated, it gives CASRDRVSFF.

V is TRBV7-2 and J is TRBJ2-7, with D perhaps matching TRBD1 (5 bases). Germline V gene sequence: CDR1 SGHTA, CDR2 FQGNSA. The CDR3 loop spans 16 amino acids. Deletions cut 5 bases from V and 0 bases from J, with 17 bases between. This CDR3 reads CASSLDRSTFSYEQYF. CDR3 bases: TGTGCCAGCAGCCTAGACAGATCAACTTTCTCCTACGAGCAGTACTTC.

The rearrangement links TRBV5-6 to TRBJ1-1; D is unclear. The V end lost 0 bases, the J end lost 6 bases, and 9 bases lay between the germline ends. This CDR3 has 13 amino acids. Germline V CDR1 and CDR2: SGHDT, YYEEEE. The DNA of the CDR3 is TGTGCCAGCAGCTTGGGGCACACCGCTGAAGCTTTCTTT. Translation: CASSLGHTAEAFF. Variable domain in full (rest from reference TRBV5-6 and TRBJ1-1): DAGVTQSPTHLIKTRGQQVTLRCSPKSGHDTVSWYQQALGQGPQFIFQYYEEEERQRGNFPDRFSGHQFPNYSSELNVNALLLGDSALYLCASSLGHTAEAFFGQGTRLTVV.

CDR3 DNA: TGTGCCACCGCACCGGGACAGGTCGGCGAGCAGTACTTC. This codes for CATAPGQVGEQYF. The chain couples TRBV6-4 to TRBJ2-7; 8 bases align to TRBD1. The CDR3 has 13 amino acids. V lost 10 bases to trimming and J lost 6 bases; unmatched junction nucleotides: 11. Germline CDR1 is MRHNA and CDR2 is SNTAGT.

In this sample, this clone turned up a few times. The chain recombines TRBV27 with TRBJ1-4; D is unclear. From germline, CDR1 is MNHEY and CDR2 SMNVEV (reference sequence). Trimming stripped 2 bases from V and 7 bases from J, with 11 bases between. The CDR3 runs to 14 residues. CDR3 in amino acids: CASSLGGRSEKLFF. CDR3 DNA: TGTGCCAGCAGTTTAGGTGGGCGTAGTGAAAAACTGTTTTTT.

V is TRBV7-8 and J is TRBJ1-1, with 9 positions matching TRBD1. CDR1 is SGHVS, CDR2 FQNEAQ, per germline. The CDR3 has 15 residues. V lost 3 bases and J lost 0; bases outside the gene matches: 2. The CDR3 bases are TGTGCCAGCAGCTTGGGACAGGGATTGAACACTGAAGCTTTCTTT. Its protein is CASSLGQGLNTEAFF.